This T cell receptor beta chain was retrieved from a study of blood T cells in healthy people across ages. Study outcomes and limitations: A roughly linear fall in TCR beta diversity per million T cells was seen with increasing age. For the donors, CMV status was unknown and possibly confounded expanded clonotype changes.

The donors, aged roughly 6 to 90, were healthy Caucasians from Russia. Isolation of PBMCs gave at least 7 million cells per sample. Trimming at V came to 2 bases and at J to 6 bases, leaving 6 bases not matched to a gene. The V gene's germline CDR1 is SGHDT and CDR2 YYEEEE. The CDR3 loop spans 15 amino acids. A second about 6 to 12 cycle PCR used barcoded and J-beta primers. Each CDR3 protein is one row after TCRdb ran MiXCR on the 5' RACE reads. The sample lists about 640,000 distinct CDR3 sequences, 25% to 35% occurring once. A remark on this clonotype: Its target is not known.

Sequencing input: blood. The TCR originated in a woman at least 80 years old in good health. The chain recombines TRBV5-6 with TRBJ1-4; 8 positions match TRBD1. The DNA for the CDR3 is TGTGCCAGCAGCTTACCCGGGACAGGAGATGAAAAACTGTTTTTT. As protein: CASSLPGTGDEKLFF.